The next 17 T cell receptor beta chains were all read from a single sample in a study of radiation and T cells in renal cell carcinoma. TCRdb's copy holds only in-frame clones and misses some; the assay was immunoSEQ multiplex PCR. This table has about 78,000 clones, 80% to 90% appearing once. As for time point: blood 4 weeks post-SBRT, at nephrectomy. Treatment: 15 Gy SBRT to primary tumor, nephrectomy 4 weeks later. The sample here was blood, taken from a patient whose treatment included radiotherapy and nephrectomy. These TCRs come from a woman in her seventies with renal cell carcinoma.

V and J are TRBV5-1 and TRBJ2-5; TRBD2 matches 7 bases. CDR1 and CDR2 (germline): SGHRS, YFSETQ. J gave up 2 bases and V 4 bases, and 14 bases lay outside the gene matches. CDR3 size: 17 residues. CDR3 in DNA: TGCGCCAGCAGCACCTCGCGACCAGCGGGGACGCAAGAGACCCAGTACTTC. The encoded protein is CASSTSRPAGTQETQYF.

The J gene is TRBJ1-3, the V gene TRBV7-2; D might be TRBD1 (6 bases). The CDR3 extends over 17 amino acids. V was clipped by 3 bases and J by 0 bases, with 15 bases between them. Germline CDR1 reads SGHTA; CDR2 reads FQGNSA. The chain's CDR3 is CASSFEATGSSGNTIYF. The CDR3, as DNA: TGTGCCAGCAGCTTCGAGGCGACAGGTAGCTCTGGAAACACCATATATTTT. Full variable domain (remainder filled in from reference TRBV7-2 and TRBJ1-3): GAGVSQSPSNKVTEKGKDVELRCDPISGHTALYWYRQSLGQGLEFLIYFQGNSAPDKSGLPSDRFSAERTGGSVSTLTIQRTQQEDSAVYLCASSFEATGSSGNTIYFGEGSWLTVV.

The V call is TRBV19, the J call TRBJ1-1; D remains unclear. V lost 6 bases to trimming and J lost 3 bases, with 14 bases between them. Germline lookup yields CDR1 LNHDA and CDR2 SQIVND (reference sequence). The CDR3 consists of 14 residues. The CDR3 bases are TGTGCCAGTAGGGGCAGGCAAGGATACACTGAAGCTTTCTTT. Translated, it gives CASRGRQGYTEAFF.

This sequence joins TRBV5-4 and TRBJ2-2; 7 positions match TRBD1. The germline V gene has CDR1 SGHNT and CDR2 YYREEE (reference sequence). The CDR3 totals 16 residues. The V gene end was trimmed by 4 bases and the J gene end by 0 bases; junction bases not matched to a gene: 6. This CDR3 reads CASSTLDRTNTGELFF. CDR3 DNA sequence: TGTGCCAGCAGCACCCTGGACAGGACGAACACCGGGGAGCTGTTTTTT. The complete variable domain, with remaining parts taken from reference TRBV5-4 and TRBJ2-2, reads ETGVTQSPTHLIKTRGQQVTLRCSSQSGHNTVSWYQQALGQGPQFIFQYYREEENGRGNFPPRFSGLQFPNYSSELNVNALELDDSALYLCASSTLDRTNTGELFFGEGSRLTVL.

J is TRBJ1-2 and V is TRBV2; D is ambiguous. The CDR3 covers 13 residues. From germline, CDR1 is SNHLY and CDR2 FYNNEI. V dropped 3 bases and J dropped 3 bases, with 8 bases sitting between them. Written as DNA, the CDR3 is TGTGCCAGCAGTGACGTTAGGGACTATGGCTACACCTTC. As protein: CASSDVRDYGYTF.

The chain is built from TRBV5-1 and TRBJ2-5; 14 positions match TRBD2. The germline gives CDR1 SGHRS, CDR2 YFSETQ. The V segment lost 4 bases and the J segment 3 bases; nucleotides outside the gene matches: 8. The CDR3 length is 17 residues. This CDR3 reads CASSIGTSGGEKETQYF. The CDR3 DNA reads TGCGCCAGCAGCATTGGGACTAGCGGGGGTGAAAAAGAGACCCAGTACTTC.

The chain recombines TRBV4-1 with TRBJ1-6; D might be TRBD1 (5 bases). V was trimmed by 3 bases and J by 9 bases, leaving 18 bases between them. Germline lookup yields CDR1 MGHRA and CDR2 YSYEKL. The CDR3 has 16 amino acids. The CDR3 loop is CASSHPRGDPGSPLHF. The CDR3 DNA sequence: TGCGCCAGCAGCCACCCCCGAGGGGACCCTGGTTCACCCCTCCACTTT.

The J gene is TRBJ2-1, the V gene TRBV7-2; 11 bases match TRBD2. Looked up from germline, CDR1 is SGHTA and CDR2 is FQGNSA. The CDR3 totals 16 residues. With 5 bases clipped from V and 10 bases from J, the junction kept 13 bases outside the gene matches. CDR3 sequence reads: CASSPRLAGLLQEQFF. CDR3 sequence (DNA): TGTGCCAGCAGCCCCCGACTAGCGGGGTTACTTCAGGAGCAGTTCTTC.

The V call is TRBV7-2, the J call TRBJ2-5; no definite D call. Germline-derived CDR1 and CDR2 are SGHTA and FQGNSA. Trimming removed 2 bases at V and 1 base at J, with 5 bases between. The CDR3 loop spans 13 amino acids. As DNA, the CDR3 is TGTGCCAGCAGCTTATTACCCCAAGAGACCCAGTACTTC. Protein: CASSLLPQETQYF.

The gene calls are TRBV27 and TRBJ2-2, with TRBD1 matching over 7 bases. The CDR3 consists of 14 residues. V shed 0 bases and J 6 bases; nucleotides not matched to a gene: 1. Germline V gene data show CDR1 as MNHEY and CDR2 as SMNVEV (reference sequence). CDR3 in amino acids: CASSLSRGPGELFF. The CDR3 coding sequence is TGTGCCAGCAGTTTATCGAGGGGGCCCGGGGAGCTGTTTTTT.

This rearrangement joins TRBV9 to TRBJ2-6; D uncertain. V was trimmed by 4 bases and J by 0 bases, leaving 8 bases between them. From germline, CDR1 is SGDLS and CDR2 YYNGEE. The CDR3 sequence is 15 residues long. The CDR3: CASSPDDSGANVLTF. CDR3 sequence (DNA): TGTGCCAGCAGCCCCGATGACTCTGGGGCCAACGTCCTGACTTTC.

The CDR3 nucleotides are TGTGCCAGCAGTCCGGGGGCGGAGCAGTTCTTC. Translation: CASSPGAEQFF. V is TRBV28 and J is TRBJ2-1; either TRBD1 or TRBD2 may supply D (6 bases each). The germline V gene encodes CDR1 MDHEN and CDR2 SYDVKM. Trimming cost V 5 bases and J 10 bases, with 9 bases left between them. The CDR3 runs 11 residues.

The chain joins TRBV27 to TRBJ2-7, with 10 positions matching TRBD1. After removal of 2 bases from V and 5 bases from J, the junction contained 6 bases not matched to a gene. Germline V gene data show CDR1 as MNHEY and CDR2 as SMNVEV (reference sequence). The CDR3 runs to 15 residues. As DNA, the CDR3 is TGTGCCAGCAGTTTAGAACCGGGGACAGGGGACGAGCAGTACTTC. Its protein product is CASSLEPGTGDEQYF.

The CDR3 is CASGLLGNTEAFF. In DNA, the CDR3 is TGTGCTAGTGGTTTACTGGGAAACACTGAAGCTTTCTTT. The V gene is TRBV12-5, the J gene TRBJ1-1; no definite D call. Deletions cut 3 bases from V and 2 bases from J, with 7 bases between. Germline V gives CDR1 LGHNT, CDR2 FRNRAP. This CDR3 spans 13 amino acids.

This chain joins TRBV6-1 and TRBJ1-1; D is unresolved. In germline, CDR1 is MNHNS, CDR2 SASEGT. The ends were cut back, 0 bases at V and 1 base at J, with 6 bases in the middle. The CDR3 is 14 amino acids. DNA of the CDR3: TGTGCCAGCAGTGAAGCGGGAGGGAACACTGAAGCTTTCTTT. Translation: CASSEAGGNTEAFF.

V is TRBV5-1 and J is TRBJ2-6; possibly TRBD1 for D (5 bases). The CDR3 spans 15 residues. The V end was cut by 2 bases, the J end by 2 bases, with 8 bases between. Germline CDR1 and CDR2: SGHRS and YFSETQ. CDR3 sequence: CASSLKGAGANVLTF. The DNA of the CDR3 is TGCGCCAGCAGCTTAAAAGGGGCTGGGGCCAACGTCCTGACTTTC. Drawing the rest from reference TRBV5-1 and TRBJ2-6, the complete variable domain is KAGVTQTPRYLIKTRGQQVTLSCSPISGHRSVSWYQQTPGQGLQFLFEYFSETQRNKGNFPGRFSGRQFSNSRSEMNVSTLELGDSALYLCASSLKGAGANVLTFGAGSRLTVL.

This clone showed up just a few times. The chain couples TRBV2 to TRBJ1-1, with 8 bases fitting TRBD1. The CDR3 extends over 13 amino acids. With V trimmed by 9 bases and J by 8 bases, 11 bases remained unmatched. Germline V gives CDR1 SNHLY, CDR2 FYNNEI. CDR3: CASSTDRVVEAFF. The DNA of the CDR3 is TGTGCCAGTTCAACGGACAGGGTGGTAGAAGCTTTCTTT.